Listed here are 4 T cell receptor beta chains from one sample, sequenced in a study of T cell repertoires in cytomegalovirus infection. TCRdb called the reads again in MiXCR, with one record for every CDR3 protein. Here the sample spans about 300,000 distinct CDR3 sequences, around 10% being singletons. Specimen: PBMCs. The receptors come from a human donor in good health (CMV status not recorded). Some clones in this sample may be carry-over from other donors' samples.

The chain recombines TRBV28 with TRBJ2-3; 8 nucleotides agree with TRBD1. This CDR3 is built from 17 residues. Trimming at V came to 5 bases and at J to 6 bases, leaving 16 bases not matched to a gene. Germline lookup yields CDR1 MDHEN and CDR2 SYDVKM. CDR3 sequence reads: CASSPGQGGPKRDTQYF. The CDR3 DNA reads TGTGCCAGCAGTCCTGGACAGGGCGGGCCCAAGCGGGATACGCAGTATTTT.

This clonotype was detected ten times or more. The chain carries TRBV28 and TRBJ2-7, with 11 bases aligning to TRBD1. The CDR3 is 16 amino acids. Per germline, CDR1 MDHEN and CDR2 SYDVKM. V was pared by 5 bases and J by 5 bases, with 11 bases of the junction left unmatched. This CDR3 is CASSTPARTGGDEQYV. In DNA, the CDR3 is TGTGCCAGCAGTACCCCCGCCCGGACAGGGGGCGACGAGCAGTACGTC.

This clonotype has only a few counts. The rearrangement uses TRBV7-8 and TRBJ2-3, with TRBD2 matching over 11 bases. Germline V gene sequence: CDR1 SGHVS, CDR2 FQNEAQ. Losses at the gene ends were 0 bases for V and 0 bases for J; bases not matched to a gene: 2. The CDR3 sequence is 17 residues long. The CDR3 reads CASSLALAGGSTDTQYF. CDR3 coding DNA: TGTGCCAGCAGCTTAGCGCTAGCGGGGGGTAGCACAGATACGCAGTATTTT.

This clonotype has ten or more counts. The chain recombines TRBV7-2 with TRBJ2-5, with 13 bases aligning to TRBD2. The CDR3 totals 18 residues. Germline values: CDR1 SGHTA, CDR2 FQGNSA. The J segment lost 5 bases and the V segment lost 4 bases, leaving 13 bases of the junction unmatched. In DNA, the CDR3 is TGTGCCAGCAGCTCTCCCCTGGGGACTAGCGGGGTCCTGGAGACCCAGTACTTC. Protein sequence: CASSSPLGTSGVLETQYF.